Each of the 23 T cell receptor beta chains below was sequenced from the same sample in a study of post-analysis software for immune sequencing data. The library was made from cDNA and included unique molecular identifiers. One entry per CDR3 protein results from TCRdb running MiXCR on the PCR reads. The repertoire holds under 200,000 distinct CDR3 sequences, with 30% to 45% as singletons. The sequenced sample was blood, obtained after autologous hematopoietic stem cell transplantation. The receptors were gathered from a girl aged 5 to 17 with multiple sclerosis.

This clonotype was seen more than once but under ten times. This rearrangement joins TRBV20-1 to TRBJ1-1; D is perhaps TRBD1 (5 bases). The CDR3 has 14 amino acids. The germline CDR1 and CDR2 sequences are DFQATT and SNEGSKA (reference sequence). Between the trimmed V and J ends, which lost 1 base and 3 bases, there was a span of 12 bases. The CDR3 sequence is CSARGLKGDTEAFF. CDR3 sequence (DNA): TGCAGTGCTAGAGGTCTGAAAGGGGACACTGAAGCTTTCTTT.

This chain connects TRBV7-3 to TRBJ2-3; 8 bases line up with TRBD1. The CDR3 is made up of 15 amino acids. V was pared by 3 bases and J by 4 bases, with 6 bases of the junction left unmatched. Germline V gene sequence: CDR1 SGHTA, CDR2 FQGTGA. The CDR3 is CASSFADRVPDTQYF. For the CDR3, the DNA is TGTGCCAGCAGCTTTGCGGACAGGGTGCCAGATACGCAGTATTTT.

V gene TRBV12-3 or TRBV12-4 combines with J gene TRBJ2-7; D is perhaps TRBD2 (7 bases). The CDR3 sequence is 13 residues long. The V end lost 4 bases, the J end lost 2 bases, and 9 bases lay between the germline ends. For the CDR3, the DNA is TGTGCCAGCAGTTGGGGGGGCCCCTACGAGCAGTACTTC. Encoded protein: CASSWGGPYEQYF.

There are a few counts of this clonotype. The J gene is TRBJ2-1, the V gene TRBV5-1; 9 bases match TRBD1. The germline V gene encodes CDR1 SGHRS and CDR2 YFSETQ. J was trimmed by 5 bases and V by 6 bases; bases with no gene match: 9. The CDR3 is 15 residues long. In nucleotides, the CDR3 is TGCGCCAGCACCCCCGGGACAGGGTTCAACAATGAGCAGTTCTTC. Protein sequence: CASTPGTGFNNEQFF.

CDR3 protein: CASTQTGTGGEPLHF. CDR3 nucleotide sequence: TGTGCCAGCACCCAAACCGGGACAGGGGGCGAACCCCTCCACTTT. The chain is built from TRBV6-6 and TRBJ1-6; TRBD1 aligns across 12 bases. V was pared by 7 bases and J by 12 bases, with 10 bases of the junction left unmatched. The CDR3 totals 15 residues. Germline V CDR1 and CDR2: MNHNY, SVGAGI (reference sequence).

This clonotype was seen ten or more times. The V gene is TRBV5-1, the J gene TRBJ2-7; D gene ambiguous. This CDR3 has 13 residues. Germline CDR1 and CDR2: SGHRS and YFSETQ. With 3 bases removed from V and 6 bases from J, the gap between germline ends came to 13 bases. CDR3 protein: CASSSHVGVEQYF. The CDR3 DNA is TGCGCCAGCAGCTCCCACGTTGGGGTCGAGCAGTACTTC.

The chain joins TRBV21-1 to TRBJ2-1; the table calls TRBD2, which could not be checked here. TRBV21-1 is a listed pseudogene. The CDR3 runs 20 residues. The CDR3 DNA reads TGTGCCAGCAGCAACCCCCCGGGACTAGCGGGAGAAGTCAGAGGCAATGAGCAGTTCTTC. It encodes CASSNPPGLAGEVRGNEQFF.

Note on this clonotype: A clone one base away is much larger, so this may be a read error. As the CDR3 is not closed by the conserved phenylalanine or tryptophan, this likely results from a read error. The V gene is TRBV5-1, the J gene TRBJ2-1; 10 bases match TRBD2. Germline V gene lookup returns CDR1 SGHRS and CDR2 YFSETQ. CDR3 length: 18 amino acids. J was trimmed by 4 bases and V by 4 bases; bases with no gene match: 14. The CDR3 loop is CASSRQPYGLADYNEQFL. CDR3 sequence (DNA): TGCGCCAGCAGCCGCCAACCGTACGGACTAGCGGATTACAATGAGCAGTTCTTA.

This clonotype was detected a few times. The chain combines TRBV24-1 with TRBJ2-5; 8 nucleotides agree with TRBD2. Per germline, CDR1 KGHDR and CDR2 SFDVKD. After removal of 1 base from V and 5 bases from J, the junction contained 5 bases not matched to a gene. This CDR3 has 15 amino acids. The CDR3 region has the DNA TGTGCCACCAGTGATTTCTCGGGACTAGGGGAGACCCAGTACTTC. This encodes CATSDFSGLGETQYF.

The chain links TRBV11-3 to TRBJ2-2, with D perhaps given as TRBD1 or TRBD2 (6 bases each). This CDR3 region has 19 residues. CDR1 is SGHNT, CDR2 YENEEA, per germline. The V gene lost 5 bases and the J gene lost 0 bases, with 22 bases spanning the gap. Written as DNA, the CDR3 is TGTGCCAGCAGCCCAGCGGCCTCGTTCGGGGGCTCGAACACCGGGGAGCTGTTTTTT. Translated: CASSPAASFGGSNTGELFF.

This clonotype was counted a single time. The J gene is TRBJ2-7, the V gene TRBV28; D could derive from TRBD1 or TRBD2 (6 bases each). The germline V gene has CDR1 MDHEN and CDR2 SYDVKM. The CDR3 covers 15 residues. Between the trimmed V and J ends, which lost 3 bases and 3 bases, there was a span of 15 bases. The CDR3 bases are TGTGCCAGCAGTTTCGGGGGTGAAGGGGGCTACGAGCAGTACTTC. Translated, it gives CASSFGGEGGYEQYF. Using reference TRBV28 and TRBJ2-7 for the parts outside the CDR3, the full variable domain is DVKVTQSSRYLVKRTGEKVFLECVQDMDHENMFWYRQDPGLGLRLIYFSYDVKMKEKGDIPEGYSVSREKKERFSLILESASTNQTSMYLCASSFGGEGGYEQYFGPGTRLTVT.

The rearrangement joins TRBV29-1 to TRBJ2-1; 13 bases agree with TRBD2. V trimming: 7 bases; J trimming: 2 bases; junction bases outside the gene matches: 5. Per the germline V gene, CDR1 is SQVTM and CDR2 is ANQGSEA. The CDR3 sequence is 15 residues long. Here the CDR3 DNA reads TGCAGCGATTCGGGACTAGCGGGGCCCTACAATGAGCAGTTCTTC. This gives the protein CSDSGLAGPYNEQFF.

This clonotype was counted ten times or more. The J gene is TRBJ2-3, the V gene TRBV6-2 or TRBV6-3; no clear D. This CDR3 contains 14 residues. V gave up 6 bases and J gave up 2 bases, with 12 bases separating them. Per the germline V gene, CDR1 is MNHEY and CDR2 is SVGEGT. DNA of the CDR3: TGTGCCAGCAGCCCGGGTGGGCCCACAGATACGCAGTATTTT. As protein: CASSPGGPTDTQYF.

V usage is TRBV30 and J usage is TRBJ1-2; 8 nucleotides agree with TRBD1. The CDR3 runs to 14 residues. CDR1 is GTSNPN and CDR2 is SVGIG in the germline V gene (reference sequence). J gave up 1 base and V 3 bases, and 4 bases lay outside the gene matches. The DNA for the CDR3 is TGTGCCTGGAGCGGGGACAGGATTAACTATGGCTACACCTTC. This encodes CAWSGDRINYGYTF.

On this clonotype itself: At one end, the junction sequence differs from germline, possibly due to a read error. V gene TRBV5-1 combines with J gene TRBJ2-2; 11 nucleotides line up with TRBD2. Per germline, CDR1 SGHRS and CDR2 YFSETQ. The CDR3 sequence is 16 residues long. The CDR3 is CSSSLGLAANTGELFF. Here the CDR3 DNA reads TGCTCCAGCAGCTTGGGACTAGCGGCGAACACCGGGGAGCTGTTTTTT.

This clonotype has a count of ten or more. The genes are TRBV12-3 or TRBV12-4 and TRBJ2-1; D may correspond to TRBD1 or TRBD2 (6 bases each). The V and J ends lost 3 bases and 14 bases respectively, with 14 bases between them. The CDR3 consists of 12 residues. CDR3 amino acids: CASSFGGPQEFF. Written as DNA, the CDR3 is TGTGCCAGCAGTTTTGGGGGGCCCCAGGAGTTCTTC.

This clonotype was picked up a small number of times. V is TRBV28 and J is TRBJ2-7, with D tentatively TRBD2 (5 bases). The CDR3 covers 14 residues. The germline V gene encodes CDR1 MDHEN and CDR2 SYDVKM. Trimming stripped 3 bases from V and 6 bases from J, with 15 bases between. The CDR3 reads CASSFGGPPVEQYF. Here the CDR3 DNA reads TGTGCCAGCAGTTTCGGAGGACCCCCTGTCGAGCAGTACTTC.

The table lists this clonotype with a few counts. The gene calls are TRBV12-3 or TRBV12-4 and TRBJ2-1; the match to TRBD2 covers 12 bases. The J segment lost 9 bases and the V segment lost 7 bases, leaving 28 bases of the junction unmatched. This CDR3 contains 21 residues. The CDR3 sequence: CASNKIGLAGLMGLVVGEQFF. The CDR3 region has the DNA TGTGCCAGCAACAAAATCGGACTAGCGGGACTTATGGGATTGGTAGTCGGTGAGCAGTTCTTC.

This clonotype was observed a handful of times. The chain uses TRBV12-3 or TRBV12-4 and TRBJ2-3; 14 positions match TRBD2. This CDR3 spans 16 amino acids. Trimming removed 5 bases from V and 3 bases from J; junction bases left unmatched: 4. The CDR3 is CASSLGTSGRTDTQYF. CDR3 coding DNA: TGTGCCAGCAGTCTCGGGACTAGCGGGAGAACAGATACGCAGTATTTT.

The V call is TRBV20-1, the J call TRBJ2-1; D is unclear. The V end was cut by 5 bases, the J end by 7 bases, with 15 bases between. The CDR3 sequence is 13 residues long. Germline loops: CDR1 DFQATT, CDR2 SNEGSKA (reference sequence). In DNA, the CDR3 is TGCAGTGCTCGTCGCCCCTCTCCGAATGAGCAGTTCTTC. This codes for CSARRPSPNEQFF.

This clonotype was observed many times. The chain is built from TRBV5-1 and TRBJ2-5; D is possibly TRBD2 (5 bases). Germline CDR1 reads SGHRS; CDR2 reads YFSETQ. The CDR3 extends over 14 amino acids. V was clipped by 0 bases and J by 5 bases, with 11 bases between them. The CDR3 spells CASSLEEGWETQYF. The CDR3 DNA follows: TGCGCCAGCAGCTTGGAAGAGGGCTGGGAGACCCAGTACTTC. Together with reference TRBV5-1 and TRBJ2-5, the CDR3 gives the full variable domain: KAGVTQTPRYLIKTRGQQVTLSCSPISGHRSVSWYQQTPGQGLQFLFEYFSETQRNKGNFPGRFSGRQFSNSRSEMNVSTLELGDSALYLCASSLEEGWETQYFGPGTRLLVL.

This clonotype came up a few times. V gene TRBV11-2 combines with J gene TRBJ2-2; TRBD2 matches 12 bases. CDR1 SGHAT and CDR2 FQNNGV come from the germline V gene. The CDR3 is made up of 16 amino acids. V trimming: 4 bases; J trimming: 5 bases; junction bases outside the gene matches: 5. CDR3 coding DNA: TGTGCCAGCAGCTCCCTAGCGGGAGGGCGAACCGGGGAGCTGTTTTTT. Its translation is CASSSLAGGRTGELFF.

The table lists this clonotype with a few counts. V is TRBV20-1 and J is TRBJ1-2; D may be TRBD1 (6 bases). V lost 0 bases and J lost 4, with 12 bases in between. Germline CDR1 DFQATT, CDR2 SNEGSKA (reference sequence). The CDR3 length is 14 residues. The CDR3 sequence is CSARDGRGVYGYTF. The CDR3 DNA sequence: TGCAGTGCTAGAGACGGCAGGGGAGTCTATGGCTACACCTTC.